A selection of T cell receptor beta chains follows, all from one sample in a study of blood T cell repertoires in COVID-19. This table comes from immunoSEQ multiplex PCR, and its TCRdb copy is limited to in-frame clones, with some not included. The sample includes over 350,000 clones, approximately 90% of them seen just once. Sample: peripheral blood. The source of these receptors is a woman aged 30 to 39 with active or convalescent COVID-19. The CDR3 runs from the conserved cysteine through the conserved F or W. The D gene is left open where the match is weak. Clone size is stated in some rows and not others, as once, few, many or a class when expanded.

len: 13
v_gene: TRBV18
d_gene: .
abundance: .
j_gene: TRBJ2-1
CDR3nt: TGTGCCAGCTCCCTTGCGGACAGCAATGAGCAGTTCTTC
CDR3aa: CASSLADSNEQFF

len: 15
v_gene: TRBV6-5
d_gene: TRBD1
abundance: once
j_gene: TRBJ2-5
CDR3nt: TGTGCCAGCAAGGCGGGGACAGGGGGTTCAGAGACCCAGTACTTC
CDR3aa: CASKAGTGGSETQYF

len: 16
v_gene: TRBV9
d_gene: TRBD1
abundance: .
j_gene: TRBJ2-1
CDR3nt: TGTGCCAGCAGCCTCATAGGGACAGGGGTATACAATGAGCAGTTCTTC
CDR3aa: CASSLIGTGVYNEQFF

len: 14
v_gene: TRBV4-1
d_gene: .
abundance: .
j_gene: TRBJ2-3
CDR3nt: TGCGCCAGCAGCCCCCCCCTAGCCGCAGATACGCAGTATTTT
CDR3aa: CASSPPLAADTQYF

len: 14
v_gene: TRBV11-2
d_gene: TRBD1
abundance: .
j_gene: TRBJ2-7
CDR3nt: TGTGCCAGCAGCTTACTCGACAGGGATTACGAGCAGTACTTC
CDR3aa: CASSLLDRDYEQYF

len: 12
v_gene: TRBV6-1
d_gene: .
abundance: .
j_gene: TRBJ2-7
CDR3nt: TGTGCCAGCAGTGAACGGTCCTACGAGCAGTACTTC
CDR3aa: CASSERSYEQYF

len: 15
v_gene: TRBV10-2
d_gene: TRBD1
abundance: few
j_gene: TRBJ1-5
CDR3nt: TGCGCCAGCAGTGAGTCGGGGACAGGGAATCAGCCCCAGCATTTT
CDR3aa: CASSESGTGNQPQHF

len: 16
v_gene: TRBV3-1/TRBV3-2
d_gene: TRBD1
abundance: .
j_gene: TRBJ1-1
CDR3nt: TGTGCCAGCAGCCCTTCGGACAGGGGGATGAACACTGAAGCTTTCTTT
CDR3aa: CASSPSDRGMNTEAFF

len: 14
v_gene: TRBV19
d_gene: TRBD1
abundance: .
j_gene: TRBJ1-2
CDR3nt: TGTGCCAGTACTACAGGGGCCGCTAACTATGGCTACACCTTC
CDR3aa: CASTTGAANYGYTF

len: 16
v_gene: TRBV6-4
d_gene: TRBD2
abundance: few
j_gene: TRBJ2-3
CDR3nt: TGTGCCAGCAGTGCTTCTAGCGGGGGGCCCACAGATACGCAGTATTTT
CDR3aa: CASSASSGGPTDTQYF

len: 15
v_gene: TRBV4-1
d_gene: .
abundance: few
j_gene: TRBJ1-5
CDR3nt: TGCGCCAGCAGCCAACTGACAGATTCCAATCAGCCCCAGCATTTT
CDR3aa: CASSQLTDSNQPQHF

len: 13
v_gene: TRBV4-1
d_gene: .
abundance: .
j_gene: TRBJ2-7
CDR3nt: TGCGCCAGCAGCCAGGTCACGTGGCACGAGCAGTACTTC
CDR3aa: CASSQVTWHEQYF

len: 17
v_gene: TRBV27
d_gene: TRBD2
abundance: .
j_gene: TRBJ2-3
CDR3nt: TGTGCCAGCAGTCCGGCCCGGAGCGGGGGTATTCGAGATACGCAGTATTTT
CDR3aa: CASSPARSGGIRDTQYF

len: 16
v_gene: TRBV6-4
d_gene: TRBD1
abundance: .
j_gene: TRBJ2-3
CDR3nt: TGTGCCAGCAGTGAATTTGGACAGGGGGGCACAGATACGCAGTATTTT
CDR3aa: CASSEFGQGGTDTQYF

len: 15
v_gene: TRBV19
d_gene: TRBD1
abundance: .
j_gene: TRBJ1-5
CDR3nt: TGTGCCAGTATGGGAAGGGGGCTTGGCAATCAGCCCCAGCATTTT
CDR3aa: CASMGRGLGNQPQHF

len: 16
v_gene: TRBV6-5
d_gene: .
abundance: .
j_gene: TRBJ1-3
CDR3nt: TGTGCCAGCAGTTACGGTCGGACATTCACTGGAAACACCATATATTTT
CDR3aa: CASSYGRTFTGNTIYF

len: 18
v_gene: TRBV19
d_gene: TRBD2
abundance: .
j_gene: TRBJ2-1
CDR3nt: TGTGCCAGTAGTATGGGACTAGCGGGGGGTATTTCCTACAATGAGCAGTTCTTC
CDR3aa: CASSMGLAGGISYNEQFF

len: 14
v_gene: TRBV27
d_gene: TRBD2
abundance: .
j_gene: TRBJ2-3
CDR3nt: TGTGCCAGCAGGGCCGGGGGGGGCACAGATACGCAGTATTTT
CDR3aa: CASRAGGGTDTQYF

len: 14
v_gene: TRBV3-1/TRBV3-2
d_gene: .
abundance: few
j_gene: TRBJ1-1
CDR3nt: TGTGCCAGCAGCCGGCTTGATAAGAACACTGAAGCTTTCTTT
CDR3aa: CASSRLDKNTEAFF

len: 14
v_gene: TRBV6-1
d_gene: .
abundance: .
j_gene: TRBJ2-7
CDR3nt: TGTGCCAGCAGTGAAGACAGGGGGAGGGTCGAGCAGTACTTC
CDR3aa: CASSEDRGRVEQYF

len: 14
v_gene: TRBV7-9
d_gene: .
abundance: .
j_gene: TRBJ1-6
CDR3nt: TGTGCCAGCAGCTTAGTGGGTTCGGGTTCACCCCTCCACTTT
CDR3aa: CASSLVGSGSPLHF

len: 14
v_gene: TRBV5-1
d_gene: .
abundance: .
j_gene: TRBJ1-1
CDR3nt: TGCGCCAGCCCTTTCCCGGAGGGGAACACTGAAGCTTTCTTT
CDR3aa: CASPFPEGNTEAFF

len: 14
v_gene: TRBV3-1/TRBV3-2
d_gene: TRBD2
abundance: .
j_gene: TRBJ2-3
CDR3nt: TGTGCCAGCAGCCAAGGACTAGCCGCCGATACGCAGTATTTT
CDR3aa: CASSQGLAADTQYF

len: 17
v_gene: TRBV6-2/TRBV6-3
d_gene: .
abundance: .
j_gene: TRBJ1-5
CDR3nt: TGTGCCAGCAGCCCTTCAGGGGCCCCCGGCTCTGGTCAGCCCCAGCATTTT
CDR3aa: CASSPSGAPGSGQPQHF

len: 14
v_gene: TRBV7-9
d_gene: .
abundance: .
j_gene: TRBJ1-1
CDR3nt: TGTGCCAGCAGCTTAATGGACAGCAACACTGAAGCTTTCTTT
CDR3aa: CASSLMDSNTEAFF

len: 16
v_gene: TRBV27
d_gene: TRBD1
abundance: .
j_gene: TRBJ1-5
CDR3nt: TGTGCCAGCAGTCCCAGACAGGGGGCCCTACGTCAGCCCCAGCATTTT
CDR3aa: CASSPRQGALRQPQHF

len: 12
v_gene: TRBV3-1/TRBV3-2
d_gene: TRBD1
abundance: .
j_gene: TRBJ1-1
CDR3nt: TGTGCCAGCAGCCAAGGGGGACAGGCGGCTTTCTTT
CDR3aa: CASSQGGQAAFF

len: 15
v_gene: TRBV5-1
d_gene: TRBD2
abundance: .
j_gene: TRBJ2-3
CDR3nt: TGCGCCAGCAGCCGGCTAGCGGGAGGGAAAGATACGCAGTATTTT
CDR3aa: CASSRLAGGKDTQYF

len: 15
v_gene: TRBV7-2
d_gene: TRBD1
abundance: .
j_gene: TRBJ1-2
CDR3nt: TGTGCCAGCAGCCATCCGGGGACAGCCAACTATGGCTACACCTTC
CDR3aa: CASSHPGTANYGYTF

len: 13
v_gene: TRBV7-9
d_gene: .
abundance: .
j_gene: TRBJ1-5
CDR3nt: TGTGCCAGCAGCTTAGGGGGCTCCCAGCCCCAGCATTTT
CDR3aa: CASSLGGSQPQHF

len: 13
v_gene: TRBV27
d_gene: .
abundance: .
j_gene: TRBJ2-3
CDR3nt: TGTGCCAGCAGTTTGGGGGGTCCGGATACGCAGTATTTT
CDR3aa: CASSLGGPDTQYF

len: 13
v_gene: TRBV10-2
d_gene: .
abundance: .
j_gene: TRBJ2-1
CDR3nt: TGCGCCAGCAGCGAATACGGGGGCAATGAGCAGTTCTTC
CDR3aa: CASSEYGGNEQFF

len: 13
v_gene: TRBV6-4
d_gene: .
abundance: .
j_gene: TRBJ1-5
CDR3nt: TGTGCCAGCAGCACAGAACCTAATCAGCCCCAGCATTTT
CDR3aa: CASSTEPNQPQHF

len: 12
v_gene: TRBV21-1
d_gene: .
abundance: .
j_gene: TRBJ2-3
CDR3nt: TGTGCCAGCAGCACTCGCACAGATACGCAGTATTTT
CDR3aa: CASSTRTDTQYF

len: 15
v_gene: TRBV6-5
d_gene: TRBD1
abundance: .
j_gene: TRBJ1-2
CDR3nt: TGTGCCAGCTGGACACAGGGGTACGGTAACTATGGCTACACCTTC
CDR3aa: CASWTQGYGNYGYTF

len: 16
v_gene: TRBV2
d_gene: TRBD1
abundance: .
j_gene: TRBJ1-1
CDR3nt: TGTGCCAGCAGCCCGGGGACAGGGATGAAAGACACTGAAGCTTTCTTT
CDR3aa: CASSPGTGMKDTEAFF

len: 19
v_gene: TRBV6-4
d_gene: .
abundance: many
j_gene: TRBJ2-7
CDR3nt: TGTGCCAGCAGTGACAGCGGACAGGGGGCTAGCGGGAGTGGGTACGAGCAGTACTTC
CDR3aa: CASSDSGQGASGSGYEQYF

len: 16
v_gene: TRBV12-5
d_gene: TRBD1
abundance: .
j_gene: TRBJ1-2
CDR3nt: TGTGCTAGTGGTTTGGTCCCGGGACAGGAAATCAATGGCTACACCTTC
CDR3aa: CASGLVPGQEINGYTF

len: 15
v_gene: TRBV6-4
d_gene: TRBD1
abundance: few
j_gene: TRBJ2-1
CDR3nt: TGTGCCAGCAGTGACTCGGGACAGGGATACAATGAGCAGTTCTTC
CDR3aa: CASSDSGQGYNEQFF

len: 17
v_gene: TRBV7-9
d_gene: .
abundance: .
j_gene: TRBJ2-1
CDR3nt: TGTGCCAGCAGCGATGGAGAGACAGGGAGGAATCTTGGGGAGCAGTTCTTC
CDR3aa: CASSDGETGRNLGEQFF